This note documents a single T cell receptor (beta chain) sequence. As yet, its antigen is unknown. The repertoire was sequenced with immunoSEQ multiplex PCR; TCRdb's copy has only in-frame clones and lacks some. Of tens of thousands of clones in the sample, 80% were seen once. The CDR3 extends over 12 amino acids. The V gene's germline CDR1 is MNHNY and CDR2 SVGAGI (reference sequence). V lost 8 bases and J lost 2, with 8 bases in between. The source of the sample is a study of T cells in narcolepsy. Findings and limits, study-wide: Autoreactive clonotypes reportedly recurred in blood of same and different patients, not controls.

V is TRBV6-6 and J is TRBJ2-3; no reliable D call. The sequenced sample was memory (CD45RA-) CD4+ T cells from blood. The source of this sequence is a human donor in good health. CDR3 sequence: CASWGITDTQYF. CDR3 in DNA: TGTGCCAGCTGGGGAATCACAGATACGCAGTATTTT.